A single sample is the source of the 24 T cell receptor beta chains below, sequenced in a study of blood T cell repertoires in COVID-19. Produced via immunoSEQ multiplex PCR; TCRdb's table is partial and in-frame only. The sample consists of about 74,000 clones, approximately 80% of them appearing once. Sample: peripheral blood. These receptor sequences come from a human donor in a cohort sampled during active COVID-19.

This chain uses TRBV29-1 with TRBJ2-1, with TRBD1 matching 8 bases. V lost 7 bases to trimming and J lost 0 bases; unmatched junction nucleotides: 17. The CDR3 contains 18 residues. CDR1 SQVTM and CDR2 ANQGSEA come from the germline V gene. The DNA of the CDR3 is TGCAGCGCGACAGGGGCGGTTGGCGGGGCGAGCTCCTACAATGAGCAGTTCTTC. The encoded protein is CSATGAVGGASSYNEQFF.

This sequence joins TRBV6-6 and TRBJ1-4; 9 nucleotides agree with TRBD1. The ends lost 6 bases at V and 8 bases at J; junction bases unmatched: 4. The germline gives CDR1 MNHNY, CDR2 SVGAGI (reference sequence). There are 13 residues in the CDR3. The CDR3 region has the DNA TGTGCCAGCAGCAACAGGGGGCGCGAAAAACTGTTTTTT. Translated, it gives CASSNRGREKLFF.

The V gene is TRBV9, the J gene TRBJ1-2; 10 nucleotides agree with TRBD1. Germline CDR1 is SGDLS and CDR2 is YYNGEE. With V trimmed by 0 bases and J by 5 bases, 7 bases remained unmatched. The CDR3 has 16 residues. The CDR3 DNA is TGTGCCAGCAGCGTAGCCGACAGGGGGCGCCGGTATGGCTACACCTTC. This sequence encodes CASSVADRGRRYGYTF. Variable domain in full (rest from reference TRBV9 and TRBJ1-2): DSGVTQTPKHLITATGQRVTLRCSPRSGDLSVYWYQQSLDQGLQFLIQYYNGEERAKGNILERFSAQQFPDLHSELNLSSLELGDSALYFCASSVADRGRRYGYTFGSGTRLTVV.

V and J are TRBV12-3 or TRBV12-4 and TRBJ1-1; weak D call: TRBD1 (5 bases). The length of the CDR3 is 13 residues. Trimming stripped 6 bases from V and 5 bases from J, with 13 bases between. This CDR3 reads CASRSQGVTEAFF. CDR3 DNA: TGTGCCAGCAGATCTCAGGGTGTTACTGAAGCTTTCTTT.

The chain recombines TRBV24-1 with TRBJ2-3; 8 nucleotides match TRBD1. J lost 3 bases, V lost 4 bases, and 8 bases had no gene match. CDR1 is KGHDR and CDR2 is SFDVKD in the germline V gene. CDR3 size: 16 residues. In DNA, the CDR3 is TGTGCCACCAGTGAACGCAGGGGGCGGAGGACAGATACGCAGTATTTT. It codes for CATSERRGRRTDTQYF.

This chain connects TRBV19 to TRBJ2-7; 7 bases match TRBD1. The CDR3 runs to 14 residues. Germline V CDR1 and CDR2: LNHDA, SQIVND (reference sequence). The V and J ends lost 5 bases and 2 bases, in that order; junction bases with no gene match: 6. In DNA form, the CDR3 reads TGTGCCAGTAGTGGCAGGGGGTATACCTACGAGCAGTACTTC. It translates to CASSGRGYTYEQYF.

This chain connects TRBV28 to TRBJ1-5, with 8 bases that match TRBD1. The V and J ends lost 1 base and 7 bases, in that order; junction bases with no gene match: 12. Germline CDR1 MDHEN, CDR2 SYDVKM. The CDR3 has 17 amino acids. In DNA form, the CDR3 reads TGTGCCAGCAGTTTATCCAACCCCAGGGGGCAGAGACAGCCCCAGCATTTT. Residues: CASSLSNPRGQRQPQHF.

J is TRBJ2-7 and V is TRBV7-9; TRBD2 matches at 9 bases. The V gene's germline CDR1 is SEHNR and CDR2 FQNEAQ (reference sequence). The V gene end was trimmed by 0 bases and the J gene end by 4 bases; junction bases not matched to a gene: 7. The CDR3 has 16 amino acids. The CDR3 region has the DNA TGTGCCAGCAGCTTAGCCATCGGGGCGGGGGGGTACGAGCAGTACTTC. It translates to CASSLAIGAGGYEQYF.

The J gene is TRBJ2-7, the V gene TRBV6-2 or TRBV6-3; no definite D call. The CDR3 runs to 14 residues. V was trimmed by 0 bases and J by 3 bases, leaving 9 bases between them. The germline V gene has CDR1 MNHEY and CDR2 SVGEGT. The CDR3 region is CASSYSAVNYEQYV. CDR3 nucleotide sequence: TGTGCCAGCAGTTACTCGGCGGTCAACTACGAGCAGTACGTC.

The V and J genes are TRBV6-5 and TRBJ2-2, with D perhaps matching TRBD2 (6 bases). From germline, CDR1 is MNHEY and CDR2 SVGAGI. V was shortened by 7 bases and J by 11 bases, with 14 bases between the two germline ends. There are 12 residues in the CDR3. The CDR3 spells CASKEGPRELFF. The CDR3, as DNA: TGTGCCAGCAAGGAGGGACCGCGAGAGCTGTTTTTT.

In DNA, the CDR3 is TGTGCCACCAGCAGGGGGGACATTAGAAATGAGCAGTTCTTC. This codes for CATSRGDIRNEQFF. The rearrangement uses TRBV15 and TRBJ2-1, with a weak D call TRBD1 (6 bases). V lost 3 bases, J lost 7 bases, and 13 bases lay in between. The germline V gene encodes CDR1 LNHNV and CDR2 YYDKDF (reference sequence). The CDR3 is 14 residues long.

The CDR3 spells CASSESGGINEQYF. CDR3 DNA: TGTGCCAGCAGTGAATCAGGGGGAATCAACGAGCAGTACTTC. V usage is TRBV25-1 and J usage is TRBJ2-7, with 7 bases that match TRBD1. The CDR3 runs 14 residues. V lost 1 base to trimming and J lost 5 bases; unmatched junction nucleotides: 5. Germline lookup yields CDR1 MGHDK and CDR2 SYGVNS.

This clone was counted only a few times. The genes are TRBV18 and TRBJ1-1; D call uncertain. This CDR3 spans 17 amino acids. CDR1 KGHSH and CDR2 LQKENI come from the germline V gene. Trimming removed 4 bases at V and 2 bases at J, with 20 bases between. CDR3 region: CASSLQRLATLNTEAFF. The CDR3 region has the DNA TGTGCCAGCTCACTACAACGACTAGCGACGCTTAACACTGAAGCTTTCTTT.

V and J are TRBV24-1 and TRBJ1-5, with D perhaps matching TRBD1 (5 bases). CDR3 length: 13 residues. Germline assignment: CDR1 KGHDR and CDR2 SFDVKD. Trimming pared 7 bases from V and 4 bases from J, leaving 10 bases between. CDR3 sequence (DNA): TGTGCCACCAGCGATCGGGGGAATCAGCCCCAGCATTTT. Translation: CATSDRGNQPQHF.

This clone was detected only once. The chain couples TRBV4-3 to TRBJ2-7; TRBD2 matches 9 bases. Per germline, CDR1 LGHNA and CDR2 YSLEER. Trimming removed 2 bases from V and 2 bases from J; junction bases left unmatched: 10. The CDR3 loop spans 17 amino acids. The CDR3 is CASSQQVGTSQTYEQYF. The CDR3 bases are TGCGCCAGCAGCCAACAAGTGGGGACTAGCCAGACCTACGAGCAGTACTTC.

V and J are TRBV10-3 and TRBJ2-1; 8 nucleotides align to TRBD2. J was trimmed by 5 bases and V by 3 bases; bases with no gene match: 6. This CDR3 has 15 residues. CDR1 ENHRY and CDR2 SYGVKD come from the germline V gene. This CDR3 is CAISEPSGLNNEQFF. CDR3 DNA: TGTGCCATCAGTGAACCTAGCGGGTTAAACAATGAGCAGTTCTTC.

The rearrangement joins TRBV5-1 to TRBJ2-7; 9 positions agree with TRBD1. This CDR3 is 15 amino acids long. Trimming removed 3 bases from V and 6 bases from J; junction bases left unmatched: 10. The V gene's germline CDR1 is SGHRS and CDR2 YFSETQ. The DNA of the CDR3 is TGCGCCAGCAGCTCCCCCTTGGGACAGGGAACCGAGCAGTACTTC. Protein product: CASSSPLGQGTEQYF.

The chain combines TRBV27 with TRBJ1-6; D remains ambiguous. CDR3 length: 13 amino acids. Germline V lookup: CDR1 MNHEY, CDR2 SMNVEV (reference sequence). V lost 3 bases and J lost 6, with 6 bases in between. CDR3 nucleotides: TGTGCCAGCAGTTTTCAGGTTAATTCACCCCTCCACTTT. It is translated as CASSFQVNSPLHF.

V gene TRBV18 combines with J gene TRBJ2-7; D possibly corresponds to TRBD2 (6 bases). There are 15 residues in the CDR3. Trimming shortened V by 1 base and J by 1 base, and 11 bases separated the two germline ends. Looked up from germline, CDR1 is KGHSH and CDR2 is LQKENI. The DNA for the CDR3 is TGTGCCAGCTCACCACAACCTGGGGGGTCCTACGAGCAGTACTTC. Residues: CASSPQPGGSYEQYF. Based on the CDR3 plus reference TRBV18 and TRBJ2-7, the full variable domain is NAGVMQNPRHLVRRRGQEARLRCSPMKGHSHVYWYRQLPEEGLKFMVYLQKENIIDESGMPKERFSAEFPKEGPSILRIQQVVRGDSAAYFCASSPQPGGSYEQYFGPGTRLTVT.

The rearrangement joins TRBV4-3 to TRBJ2-5; possible D gene TRBD2, 6 bases. This CDR3 is 18 amino acids long. V lost 4 bases and J 1 base, leaving 22 bases between the germline ends. Germline V gene sequence: CDR1 LGHNA, CDR2 YSLEER. DNA of the CDR3: TGCGCCAGCAGCCGATCGGTCGGGGGACCTAGGGGCCAAGAGACCCAGTACTTC. This encodes CASSRSVGGPRGQETQYF.

This chain joins TRBV6-5 and TRBJ2-6; maybe TRBD1 (5 bases). V was trimmed by 6 bases and J by 0 bases, leaving 9 bases between them. Per the germline V gene, CDR1 is MNHEY and CDR2 is SVGAGI. The length of the CDR3 is 15 residues. The DNA of the CDR3 is TGTGCCAGCAGCCCAGGGTCCTCTGGGGCCAACGTCCTGACTTTC. Translating gives CASSPGSSGANVLTF.

This clone was seen a few times. This chain joins TRBV9 and TRBJ2-2, with 11 nucleotides matching TRBD2. V trimming: 0 bases; J trimming: 5 bases; junction bases outside the gene matches: 3. This CDR3 has 16 amino acids. Germline V CDR1 and CDR2: SGDLS, YYNGEE. The DNA for the CDR3 is TGTGCCAGCAGCGTAGACTCTAGCGGGAGGACCGGGGAGCTGTTTTTT. This codes for CASSVDSSGRTGELFF.

The CDR3 region has the DNA TGCGCCAGCAGGCCGGGACAGGCGAACACTGAAGCTTTCTTT. This gives the protein CASRPGQANTEAFF. The V and J genes are TRBV5-1 and TRBJ1-1; 8 bases line up with TRBD1. J lost 1 base, V lost 5 bases, and 4 bases had no gene match. This CDR3 spans 14 amino acids. Germline CDR1 and CDR2: SGHRS and YFSETQ.

The V call is TRBV6-5, the J call TRBJ2-7; D is unresolved. This CDR3 comprises 11 residues. Germline CDR1 MNHEY, CDR2 SVGAGI. V lost 7 bases to trimming and J lost 0 bases, with 4 bases between them. The CDR3 sequence is CASTHSYEQYF. Here the CDR3 DNA reads TGTGCCAGCACCCACTCCTACGAGCAGTACTTC.